A single sample is the source of the 28 T cell receptor beta chains below, sequenced in a study of T cells in Graves' hyperthyroidism and ophthalmopathy. Authors of the study amplified TCR beta CDR3 regions from RNA transcripts. During a first-round RT-PCR of the TCR CDR3, the HTBI primer set was used. TCRdb re-analysed the multiplex PCR reads in MiXCR, keeping a single row per CDR3 protein. The repertoire includes around 620,000 distinct CDR3 sequences, under 60% of them detected once, and around 19% sits in the top ten. Sequencing was carried out using peripheral blood or thyroid tissue (not recorded which). All receptors come from an adult woman with Graves' disease, either hyperthyroidism or ophthalmopathy (not recorded which).

This clonotype has just a few counts. The V and J genes are TRBV7-3 and TRBJ1-2, with D possibly being TRBD1 (6 bases). V lost 5 bases and J 5 bases, leaving 21 bases between the germline ends. The germline V gene encodes CDR1 SGHTA and CDR2 FQGTGA. The CDR3 consists of 16 residues. CDR3 coding DNA: TGTGCCAGCAGCCTCCCAGGGGCGCATCTCCTGTATGGCTACACCTTC. The encoded protein is CASSLPGAHLLYGYTF. The full variable domain, completed using reference TRBV7-3 and TRBJ1-2, is GAGVSQTPSNKVTEKGKYVELRCDPISGHTALYWYRQSLGQGPEFLIYFQGTGAADDSGLPNDRFFAVRPEGSVSTLKIQRTERGDSAVYLCASSLPGAHLLYGYTFGSGTRLTVV.

In regard to this clonotype: A junction end diverges from the germline sequence, so it may reflect a read error. J is TRBJ1-1 and V is TRBV24-1, with D unclear. The CDR3 is made up of 11 amino acids. The germline CDR1 and CDR2 sequences are KGHDR and SFDVKD. CDR3 in amino acids: CATSGNSEAFF. The CDR3 region has the DNA TGTGCCACCAGTGGCAACAGTGAAGCTTTCTTT.

About this clonotype itself: The CDR3 carries no conserved terminal phenylalanine or tryptophan, so it likely arises from a read error. The chain joins TRBV30 to TRBJ1-1; D gene ambiguous. The V and J ends lost 5 bases and 2 bases respectively, with 9 bases between them. This CDR3 comprises 12 residues. Germline V gene lookup returns CDR1 GTSNPN and CDR2 SVGIG (reference sequence). The CDR3 coding sequence is TGTGCCTGGTATCCCATAAACACTGAAGCTTTCCTT. This codes for CAWYPINTEAFL.

This clonotype was detected ten times or more. V is TRBV24-1 and J is TRBJ1-1, with D perhaps TRBD1 (6 bases). V lost 8 bases and J lost 4, with 13 bases in between. Germline CDR1 is KGHDR and CDR2 is SFDVKD. The CDR3 runs to 13 residues. The CDR3 nucleotides read TGTGCCACCAAGGGGGGCGGGGGCACTGAAGCTTTCTTT. It translates to CATKGGGGTEAFF.

This clonotype was seen just once. A single base separates this from a much larger clone, so it may be a read error. This chain connects TRBV30 to TRBJ1-1; tentative D call: TRBD1 (6 bases). Germline V CDR1 and CDR2: GTSNPN, SVGIG (reference sequence). The CDR3 runs to 12 residues. V was pared by 5 bases and J by 3 bases, with 10 bases between. The CDR3 DNA follows: TGTGCCTGGGACAGGATGGACACTGAAGCTTTCTTT. The encoded protein is CAWDRMDTEAFF.

In nucleotides, the CDR3 is TGTGCCAACGCACCTCGGGACCGAGATGAGGGCAATCAGCCCCAGCATTTT. Its protein product is CANAPRDRDEGNQPQHF. The chain employs TRBV13 and TRBJ1-5; a possible D gene is TRBD1 (5 bases). The CDR3 is 17 residues long. Trimming took off 10 bases at V and 2 bases at J, with 24 bases between the two ends. Germline V CDR1 and CDR2: PRHDT, FYEKMQ (reference sequence).

This chain connects TRBV20-1 to TRBJ2-7; D is ambiguous. The CDR3 spans 14 residues. Germline assignment: CDR1 DFQATT and CDR2 SNEGSKA (reference sequence). V dropped 0 bases and J dropped 2 bases, with 11 bases sitting between them. CDR3 loop: CSAREGSKPYEQYF. The CDR3 nucleotides read TGCAGTGCTAGAGAGGGGTCTAAACCCTACGAGCAGTACTTC.

This clonotype appeared many times. J is TRBJ2-5 and V is TRBV5-4; TRBD2 agrees at 7 bases. The CDR3 is made up of 16 amino acids. CDR1 SGHNT and CDR2 YYREEE come from the germline V gene (reference sequence). After removal of 4 bases from V and 3 bases from J, the junction contained 12 bases not matched to a gene. CDR3 nucleotides: TGTGCCAGCAGCGCCGGGACTAACCCGGAGGAAGAGACCCAGTACTTC. This gives the protein CASSAGTNPEEETQYF.

The genes are TRBV19 and TRBJ1-1, with a possible D match to TRBD1 (5 bases). Deletions cut 3 bases from V and 2 bases from J, with 10 bases between. Germline CDR1 and CDR2: LNHDA and SQIVND (reference sequence). CDR3 length: 14 amino acids. This CDR3 is CASSMGRVNTEAFF. CDR3 DNA: TGTGCCAGTAGTATGGGCAGGGTTAACACTGAAGCTTTCTTT. Full variable domain (remainder filled in from reference TRBV19 and TRBJ1-1): DGGITQSPKYLFRKEGQNVTLSCEQNLNHDAMYWYRQDPGQGLRLIYYSQIVNDFQKGDIAEGYSVSREKKESFPLTVTSAQKNPTAFYLCASSMGRVNTEAFFGQGTRLTVV.

Many counts were recorded for this clonotype. This sequence joins TRBV2 and TRBJ2-6; D is undetermined. Germline values: CDR1 SNHLY, CDR2 FYNNEI. V was clipped by 6 bases and J by 5 bases, with 8 bases between them. The CDR3 is 13 amino acids. This CDR3 reads CASSVLWANVLTF. The CDR3 DNA follows: TGTGCCAGCAGCGTACTCTGGGCCAACGTCCTGACTTTC.

This clonotype was detected ten times or more. The genes are TRBV7-8 and TRBJ1-2; D gene unclear. Germline V gene data show CDR1 as SGHVS and CDR2 as FQNEAQ. Trimming left V 3 bases short and J 6 bases short, with 20 bases between. CDR3 length equals 16 residues. The CDR3 here is CASSFRTALNWDGYTF. The CDR3 DNA reads as TGTGCCAGCAGCTTTCGAACAGCCCTAAATTGGGATGGCTACACCTTC.

Ten or more counts support this clonotype. This chain uses TRBV5-1 with TRBJ2-2; a weak D match, TRBD1 (5 bases). V gave up 5 bases and J gave up 0 bases, with 8 bases separating them. Germline CDR1 reads SGHRS; CDR2 reads YFSETQ. The CDR3 loop spans 14 amino acids. CDR3 protein: CASRDSSNTGELFF. The CDR3, as DNA: TGCGCCAGCAGAGACAGCTCGAACACCGGGGAGCTGTTTTTT.

This clonotype was recorded once. A junction end diverges from the germline sequence, so it may reflect a read error. The chain uses TRBV15 and TRBJ1-5; no definite D call. The CDR3 extends over 15 amino acids. The germline CDR1 and CDR2 sequences are LNHNV and YYDKDF (reference sequence). The CDR3 reads CATSKDGDSNQPQHF. In nucleotides, the CDR3 is TGTGCCACCAGTAAAGACGGGGATAGCAATCAGCCCCAGCACTTT.

In this sample, this clonotype turned up many times. The chain uses TRBV7-2 and TRBJ2-7, with D possibly being TRBD1 (5 bases). This CDR3 is built from 15 residues. V lost 7 bases to trimming and J lost 9 bases, with 25 bases between them. Germline assignment: CDR1 SGHTA and CDR2 FQGNSA. CDR3 nucleotides: TGTGCCAGCAACCGCAGGGTGGGAAACGAAGTGGGGCAGTACTTC. Protein sequence: CASNRRVGNEVGQYF.

The table lists this clonotype with many counts. This chain connects TRBV5-1 to TRBJ2-7; D is ambiguous. Germline V CDR1 and CDR2: SGHRS, YFSETQ. Trimming stripped 0 bases from V and 1 base from J, with 11 bases between. The CDR3 consists of 15 residues. The CDR3 DNA is TGCGCCAGCAGCTTGGAACCCCAGCCATCCTACGAGCAGTACTTC. Translation: CASSLEPQPSYEQYF.

This sequence joins TRBV5-1 and TRBJ1-1; unclear D gene. Germline CDR1 and CDR2: SGHRS and YFSETQ. This CDR3 has 14 residues. V lost 0 bases and J 1 base, leaving 7 bases between the germline ends. The CDR3 spells CASSLDLPNTEAFF. The CDR3 DNA follows: TGCGCCAGCAGCTTGGACTTACCGAACACTGAAGCTTTCTTT.

This clonotype occurred many times. The chain combines TRBV5-1 with TRBJ1-4, with D uncertain. The V and J ends lost 0 bases and 8 bases respectively, with 17 bases between them. Germline V lookup: CDR1 SGHRS, CDR2 YFSETQ. The CDR3 extends over 16 amino acids. The CDR3 region is CASSLGVPGALEKLFF. CDR3 DNA: TGCGCCAGCAGCTTGGGAGTTCCGGGAGCCCTCGAAAAACTGTTTTTT.

The chain employs TRBV5-4 and TRBJ1-2; possibly TRBD1 for D (5 bases). This CDR3 spans 16 amino acids. From germline, CDR1 is SGHNT and CDR2 YYREEE (reference sequence). V was pared by 0 bases and J by 3 bases, with 15 bases between. The CDR3 spells CASSLAQGREDYGYTF. CDR3 nucleotide sequence: TGTGCCAGCAGCTTGGCTCAGGGAAGGGAGGACTATGGCTACACCTTC.

This clonotype was seen ten or more times. The CDR3 DNA follows: TGTGCCAGCAGCCTTAGTCTTAACGGGGAGCTGTTTTTT. It is translated as CASSLSLNGELFF. V is TRBV12-3 or TRBV12-4 and J is TRBJ2-2; the D is unclear. Trimming cost V 6 bases and J 7 bases, with 12 bases left between them. The CDR3 spans 13 residues.

This clonotype has a count of ten or more. The genes are TRBV6-2 or TRBV6-3 and TRBJ1-1, with D possibly TRBD1 on 6 matching bases. CDR1 is MNHEY and CDR2 is SVGEGT in the germline V gene. Trimming cost V 6 bases and J 1 base, with 18 bases left between them. The CDR3 is 16 amino acids. The CDR3 sequence: CASSHTLDRRNTEAFF. The CDR3 DNA reads TGTGCCAGCAGCCATACCCTAGACAGGAGGAACACTGAAGCTTTCTTT.

This clonotype was counted between two and nine times. This may come from a read error, since a much larger clone is one base off. This rearrangement joins TRBV20-1 to TRBJ1-5; a weak D match, TRBD1 (5 bases). The germline V gene has CDR1 DFQATT and CDR2 SNEGSKA (reference sequence). This CDR3 has 12 residues. Written as DNA, the CDR3 is TGCAGTGCTACAGGGATAGATCAGCCCCGGCATTTT. Amino acids: CSATGIDQPRHF.

This clonotype was seen ten or more times. V gene TRBV11-3 combines with J gene TRBJ2-7; 7 positions agree with TRBD2. The CDR3 has 16 residues. V lost 5 bases to trimming and J lost 0 bases; unmatched junction nucleotides: 10. Germline loops: CDR1 SGHNT, CDR2 YENEEA. Written as DNA, the CDR3 is TGTGCCAGCAGCCGGACTGGGGGGGGAAGCTCCTACGAGCAGTACTTC. Its protein is CASSRTGGGSSYEQYF.

The chain joins TRBV12-3 or TRBV12-4 to TRBJ2-6, with 10 positions matching TRBD2. The CDR3 extends over 18 amino acids. The J segment lost 2 bases and the V segment lost 10 bases, leaving 14 bases of the junction unmatched. CDR3 residues: CAIANRGAGGPGANVLTF. The CDR3, as DNA: TGTGCCATTGCCAACAGGGGAGCGGGAGGGCCTGGGGCCAACGTCCTGACTTTC.

On this clonotype itself: A single base separates this from a much larger clone, so it may be a read error. The V and J genes are TRBV7-6 and TRBJ2-7, with D unresolved. The ends were cut back, 5 bases at V and 3 bases at J, with 14 bases in the middle. Per the germline V gene, CDR1 is SGHVS and CDR2 is FNYEAQ. The CDR3 extends over 14 amino acids. The CDR3 reads CASSNQTSHYEQYF. CDR3 coding DNA: TGTGCCAGCAGCAACCAAACATCCCACTACGAGCAGTACTTC.

In this sample, this clonotype turned up many times. The chain joins TRBV5-1 to TRBJ2-5, with D tentatively TRBD1 (7 bases). Trimming pared 4 bases from V and 5 bases from J, leaving 15 bases between. This CDR3 has 14 amino acids. In germline, CDR1 is SGHRS, CDR2 YFSETQ. The CDR3: CASSILQGRETQYF. CDR3 nucleotide sequence: TGCGCCAGCAGCATCCTACAGGGGAGGGAGACCCAGTACTTC.

This clonotype was seen ten or more times. The J gene is TRBJ2-7, the V gene TRBV6-6, with D perhaps matching TRBD1 (6 bases). Germline-derived CDR1 and CDR2 are MNHNY and SVGAGI (reference sequence). The CDR3 length is 13 residues. V lost 2 bases, J lost 1 base, and 6 bases lay in between. The CDR3 sequence: CASSYDRSYEQYF. As DNA, the CDR3 is TGTGCCAGCAGTTACGACAGGTCCTACGAGCAGTACTTC.

The CDR3 protein is CSARDLTRNTEAFF. The DNA of the CDR3 is TGCAGTGCTAGAGATCTGACACGGAACACTGAAGCTTTCTTT. V and J are TRBV20-1 and TRBJ1-1, with no clear D. CDR1 is DFQATT, CDR2 SNEGSKA, per germline (reference sequence). This CDR3 has 14 amino acids. Trimming cost V 0 bases and J 1 base, with 9 bases left between them.

This clonotype has a count of ten or more. The chain couples TRBV10-3 to TRBJ2-2; D gene ambiguous. V was cut by 4 bases and J by 4 bases, with 7 bases left in between. Germline-derived CDR1 and CDR2 are ENHRY and SYGVKD. The CDR3 consists of 13 residues. CDR3 nucleotides: TGTGCCATCAGTGTGGGTAGCACCGGGGAGCTGTTTTTT. It translates to CAISVGSTGELFF.